These T cell receptor beta chains were read from a single sample in a study of PD-1 blockade in classical Hodgkin lymphoma. Measured with immunoSEQ multiplex PCR; TCRdb has only the in-frame clones, and not every one. This sample has approximately 17,000 clones, with around three fifths found just once. The sequenced sample was peripheral blood mononuclear cells (PBMCs), obtained before the second cycle of nivolumab. The source of these receptors is a human donor with classical Hodgkin lymphoma. CDR3s include the opening cysteine and the closing phenylalanine or tryptophan. The order of the fields is J gene, V gene, D gene, CDR3 length, clone size, CDR3 DNA, CDR3 protein. A D gene is named only where the DNA matches it firmly. For some rows the clone size is stated as once, few or many, or as a class when expanded; others skip it.

>TRBJ1-2|TRBV14|TRBD1|15|NA
TGTGCCAGCAGCCCCTTGGACAGGGCCTCCTATGGCTACACCTTC
CASSPLDRASYGYTF
>TRBJ2-5|TRBV7-2|TRBD1|15|NA
TGTGCCAGCAGCTTTGGGACAGGGAGACAAGAGACCCAGTACTTC
CASSFGTGRQETQYF
>TRBJ2-3|TRBV28|TRBD1|17|NA
TGTGCCAGCAGTAAATGGGACAGACGATCTAGCACAGATACGCAGTATTTT
CASSKWDRRSSTDTQYF
>TRBJ1-1|TRBV29-1|TRBD1|15|NA
TGCAGCGCATGTCCCGGGACAGAGGAGACAGTTGAAGCTTTCTTT
CSACPGTEETVEAFF
>TRBJ2-2|TRBV29-1|NA|11|once
TGCAGCGTTGCCACAACCGGGGAGCTGTTTTTT
CSVATTGELFF
>TRBJ2-7|TRBV7-9|NA|13|NA
TGTGCCAGCAGCGCTGACAGCGACTACGAGCAGTACTTC
CASSADSDYEQYF
>TRBJ1-2|TRBV19|NA|14|NA
TGTGCCAGTAGCCCCCGCCCGGCTATGATGGGCTACACCTTC
CASSPRPAMMGYTF
>TRBJ2-2|TRBV21-1|NA|13|few
TGTGCCAGCAGCAAAAGGGAGGAAGGGGAGCTGTTTTTT
CASSKREEGELFF
>TRBJ2-6|TRBV20-1|NA|11|NA
TGCAGTGCGTCAAGGGCCAACGTCCTGACTTTC
CSASRANVLTF
>TRBJ2-1|TRBV7-2|NA|13|NA
TGTGCCAGCAGCTTAGGTAGCTGGAGTGAGCAGTTCTTC
CASSLGSWSEQFF
>TRBJ1-6|TRBV7-9|TRBD1|14|NA
TGTGCCAGCAGCTCGGGACAGGGGAATTCACCCCTCCACTTT
CASSSGQGNSPLHF
>TRBJ1-2|TRBV28|NA|15|NA
TGTGCCAGCAGTTTTACGGCAGTGCTAGGGTATGGCTACACCTTC
CASSFTAVLGYGYTF
>TRBJ2-7|TRBV28|NA|16|NA
TGTGCCAGCAGTTTATATCCCCCCCCGGAATCCTACGAGCAGTACTTC
CASSLYPPPESYEQYF
>TRBJ2-7|TRBV14|NA|11|NA
TGTGCCAGCAGCCAGAGTGGGAAGCAGTACTTC
CASSQSGKQYF
>TRBJ1-2|TRBV6-5|NA|13|medium-sized
TGTGCCAGCAGTTACCAGACAGGCTATGGCTACACCTTC
CASSYQTGYGYTF
>TRBJ2-5|TRBV11-2|TRBD2|16|few
TGTGCCAGCAGCTTAGGCGTGACTAGCGGCCAAGAGACCCAGTACTTC
CASSLGVTSGQETQYF
>TRBJ2-7|TRBV5-1|NA|12|NA
TGCGCCAGCAGTTTAAACGGGCTGGAGCAGTACTTC
CASSLNGLEQYF
>TRBJ1-1|TRBV27|NA|14|few
TGTGCCAGCAGTTTATCCAACGTGGGCACTGAAGCTTTCTTT
CASSLSNVGTEAFF
>TRBJ2-7|TRBV7-9|NA|14|NA
TGTGCCAGCAGCTTAAACGGACTAATCAACGAGCAGTACTTC
CASSLNGLINEQYF
>TRBJ1-5|TRBV27|NA|14|NA
TGTGCCAGCAGCAGGGATCATCGCAATCAGCCCCAGCATTTT
CASSRDHRNQPQHF
>TRBJ1-1|TRBV7-8|NA|11|medium-sized
TGTGCCAGCAGCTCCGGTAGGGAAGCTTTCTTT
CASSSGREAFF
>TRBJ1-5|TRBV10-3|TRBD1|14|NA
TGTGCCATTTGGGGGGGGCAGGGGGCTCAGCCCCAGCATTTT
CAIWGGQGAQPQHF
>TRBJ1-1|TRBV11-2|TRBD1|14|NA
TGTGCCAGCAGCTCGCAAACAGGGGGACAAGGAGCTTTCTTT
CASSSQTGGQGAFF
>TRBJ1-6|TRBV18|NA|14|NA
TGTGCCAGCTCACCCCCGAATCCTGGTTCACCCCTCCACTTT
CASSPPNPGSPLHF
>TRBJ1-1|TRBV6-6|NA|14|NA
TGTGCCAGCAGCTACCAAGGAGGGGACACTGAAGCTTTCTTT
CASSYQGGDTEAFF
>TRBJ2-7|TRBV4-1|TRBD2|14|once
TGCGCCAGCAGCCGAGCGGGAGCGGGGTACGAGCAGTACTTC
CASSRAGAGYEQYF
>TRBJ2-3|TRBV28|NA|15|NA
TGTGCCAGCAGTTTAGGGTTGTCCTACACAGATACGCAGTATTTT
CASSLGLSYTDTQYF
>TRBJ2-7|TRBV2|TRBD1|13|NA
TGTGCCAGCAGTGACGGGACAGTCCACGAGCAGTACTTC
CASSDGTVHEQYF
>TRBJ2-1|TRBV9|TRBD1|15|NA
TGTGCCAGCAGCACGGGACAGGGTTCCTACAATGAGCAGTTCTTC
CASSTGQGSYNEQFF
>TRBJ2-7|TRBV14|NA|13|NA
TGTGCCAGCAGCCTCAGGCAGGTCCGCGAGCAGTACTTC
CASSLRQVREQYF